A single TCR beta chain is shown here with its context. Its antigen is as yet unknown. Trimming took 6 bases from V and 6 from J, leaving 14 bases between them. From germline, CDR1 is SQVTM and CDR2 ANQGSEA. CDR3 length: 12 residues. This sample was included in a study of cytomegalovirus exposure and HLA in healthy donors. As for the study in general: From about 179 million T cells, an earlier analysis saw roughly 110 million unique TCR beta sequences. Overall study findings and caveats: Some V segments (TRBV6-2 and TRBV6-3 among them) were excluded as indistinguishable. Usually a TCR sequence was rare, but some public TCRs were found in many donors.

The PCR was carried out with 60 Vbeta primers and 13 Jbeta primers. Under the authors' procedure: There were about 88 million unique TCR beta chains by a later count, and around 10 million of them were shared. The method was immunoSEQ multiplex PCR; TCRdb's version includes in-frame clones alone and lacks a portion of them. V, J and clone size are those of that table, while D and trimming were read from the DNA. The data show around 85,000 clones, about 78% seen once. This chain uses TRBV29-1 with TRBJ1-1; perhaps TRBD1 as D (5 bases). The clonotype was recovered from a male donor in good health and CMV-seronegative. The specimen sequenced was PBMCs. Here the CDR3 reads CSVDKRQSEAFF. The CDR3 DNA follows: TGCAGCGTAGATAAAAGACAGTCTGAAGCTTTCTTT.